The 3 T cell receptor beta chains given below trace back to one sample, sequenced in a study of blood T cell repertoires in COVID-19 (dated by TCRdb to 2018 to 2021). The method was the immunoSEQ multiplex PCR assay. What TCRdb holds here is the immuneACCESS table cut down to in-frame rearrangements. Part of the clones is not present; checked against another copy, under half of the missing clones reflect an unresolved V gene, and the others are unexplained. The table for this sample lists about 59,000 clones; about nine tenths of them were counted only once. The ten largest clones add up to roughly 9% of the sample. Material: peripheral blood. The origin of the receptors is a human donor in a cohort sampled during active COVID-19.

The J gene is TRBJ2-3, the V gene TRBV5-1; D is ambiguous. Per germline, CDR1 SGHRS and CDR2 YFSETQ. CDR3 size: 15 residues. Trimming removed 2 bases from V and 2 bases from J, with 12 bases in between. The chain's CDR3 is CASSFDRGVTDTQYF. CDR3 coding DNA: TGCGCCAGCAGCTTCGACCGAGGAGTCACAGATACGCAGTATTTT. The full variable domain, its missing parts supplied by reference TRBV5-1 and TRBJ2-3, is KAGVTQTPRYLIKTRGQQVTLSCSPISGHRSVSWYQQTPGQGLQFLFEYFSETQRNKGNFPGRFSGRQFSNSRSEMNVSTLELGDSALYLCASSFDRGVTDTQYFGPGTRLTVL.

This clone was seen a single time. The V gene is TRBV5-1, the J gene TRBJ2-2, with 10 nucleotides matching TRBD2. V shed 7 bases and J 3 bases; nucleotides not matched to a gene: 6. The CDR3 runs 15 residues. Germline V gene lookup returns CDR1 SGHRS and CDR2 YFSETQ. The DNA for the CDR3 is TGCGCCAGCCATAAGCGGGGGGGCGACACCGGGGAGCTGTTTTTT. This translates into CASHKRGGDTGELFF.

The chain recombines TRBV30 with TRBJ1-5; D remains ambiguous. The germline V and J ends were trimmed by 0 bases and 9 bases, with 6 bases remaining between them. The germline V gene has CDR1 GTSNPN and CDR2 SVGIG (reference sequence). This CDR3 contains 11 residues. The CDR3 protein is CAWSVRGPQHF. The CDR3, as DNA: TGTGCCTGGAGTGTACGAGGGCCCCAGCATTTT.